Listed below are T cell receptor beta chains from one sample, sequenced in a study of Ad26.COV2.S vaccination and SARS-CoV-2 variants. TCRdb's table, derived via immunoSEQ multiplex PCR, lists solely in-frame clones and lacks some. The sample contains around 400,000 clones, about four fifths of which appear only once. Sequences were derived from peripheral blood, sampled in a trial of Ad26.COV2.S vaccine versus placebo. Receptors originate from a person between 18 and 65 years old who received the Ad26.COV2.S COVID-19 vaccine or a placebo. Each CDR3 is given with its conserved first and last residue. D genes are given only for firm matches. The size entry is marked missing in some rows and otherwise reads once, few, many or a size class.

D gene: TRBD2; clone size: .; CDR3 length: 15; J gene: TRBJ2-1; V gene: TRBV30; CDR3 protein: CAWQGSGTSIHEQFF; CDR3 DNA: TGTGCCTGGCAGGGCTCCGGGACTAGTATACATGAGCAGTTCTTC
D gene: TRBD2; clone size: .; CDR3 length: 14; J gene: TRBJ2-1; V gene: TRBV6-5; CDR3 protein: CASSQRGGYNEQFF; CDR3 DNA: TGTGCCAGCAGTCAGCGGGGGGGCTACAATGAGCAGTTCTTC
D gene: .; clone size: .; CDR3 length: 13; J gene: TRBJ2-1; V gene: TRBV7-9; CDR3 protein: CASRSGPGNEQFF; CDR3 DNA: TGTGCCAGCAGGTCGGGACCTGGCAATGAGCAGTTCTTC
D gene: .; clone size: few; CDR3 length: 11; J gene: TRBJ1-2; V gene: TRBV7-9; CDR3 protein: CASSLVHGYTF; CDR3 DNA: TGTGCCAGCAGCTTAGTGCATGGCTACACCTTC
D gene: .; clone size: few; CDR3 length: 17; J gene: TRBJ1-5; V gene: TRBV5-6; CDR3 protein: CASSLGEWSGINQPQHF; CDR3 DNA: TGTGCCAGCAGCTTGGGGGAGTGGTCCGGGATCAATCAGCCCCAGCATTTT
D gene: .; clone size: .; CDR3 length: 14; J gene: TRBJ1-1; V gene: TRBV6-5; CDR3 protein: CASSYEQLGTEAFF; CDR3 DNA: TGTGCCAGCAGTTACGAACAATTGGGCACTGAAGCTTTCTTT
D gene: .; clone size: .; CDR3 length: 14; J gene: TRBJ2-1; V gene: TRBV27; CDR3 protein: CASSLARIHNEQFF; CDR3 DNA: TGTGCCAGCAGTTTGGCTAGGATCCACAATGAGCAGTTCTTC
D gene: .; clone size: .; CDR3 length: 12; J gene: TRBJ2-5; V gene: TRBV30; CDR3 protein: CAWGGGLETQYF; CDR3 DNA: TGTGCCTGGGGTGGCGGGCTGGAGACCCAGTACTTC
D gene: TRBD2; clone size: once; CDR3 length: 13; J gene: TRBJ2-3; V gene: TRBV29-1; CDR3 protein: CSVNGRAVDTQYF; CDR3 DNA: TGCAGCGTGAACGGGAGGGCCGTAGATACGCAGTATTTT
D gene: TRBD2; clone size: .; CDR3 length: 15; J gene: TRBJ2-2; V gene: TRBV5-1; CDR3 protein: CASSFIAGVTGELFF; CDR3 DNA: TGCGCCAGCAGCTTCATAGCGGGAGTCACCGGGGAGCTGTTTTTT
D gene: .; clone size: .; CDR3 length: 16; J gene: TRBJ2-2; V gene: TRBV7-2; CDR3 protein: CASSFPGGGNTGELFF; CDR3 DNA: TGTGCCAGCAGCTTCCCTGGGGGCGGTAACACCGGGGAGCTGTTTTTT
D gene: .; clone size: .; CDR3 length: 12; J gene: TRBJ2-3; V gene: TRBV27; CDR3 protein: CASSFAEDTQYF; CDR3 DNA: TGTGCCAGCAGTTTTGCAGAAGATACGCAGTATTTT
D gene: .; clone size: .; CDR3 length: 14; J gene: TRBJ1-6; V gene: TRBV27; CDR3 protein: CASRLGDALSPLHF; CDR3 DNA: TGTGCCTCCAGATTGGGGGACGCCTTAAGCCCCCTCCACTTT
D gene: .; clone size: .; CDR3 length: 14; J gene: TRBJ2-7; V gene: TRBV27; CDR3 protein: CASSPGPFPTEQYF; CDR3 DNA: TGTGCCAGCAGCCCAGGGCCGTTCCCTACGGAGCAGTACTTC
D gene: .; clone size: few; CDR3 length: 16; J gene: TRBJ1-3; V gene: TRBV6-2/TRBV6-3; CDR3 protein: CASSYSGRSSGNTIYF; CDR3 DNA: TGTGCCAGCAGTTACTCAGGCAGAAGCTCTGGAAACACCATATATTTT
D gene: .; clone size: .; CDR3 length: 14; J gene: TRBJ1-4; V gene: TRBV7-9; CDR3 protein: CASTEGRTNEKLFF; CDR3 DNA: TGTGCCAGCACCGAGGGGAGGACTAATGAAAAACTGTTTTTT
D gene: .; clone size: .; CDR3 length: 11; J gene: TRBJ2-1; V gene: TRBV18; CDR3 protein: CASSLPREQFF; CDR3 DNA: TGTGCCAGCTCACTGCCCCGAGAGCAGTTCTTC
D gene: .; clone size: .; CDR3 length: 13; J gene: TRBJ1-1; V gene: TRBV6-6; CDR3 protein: CASSWESNTEAFF; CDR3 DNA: TGTGCCAGCAGCTGGGAGTCGAACACTGAAGCTTTCTTT
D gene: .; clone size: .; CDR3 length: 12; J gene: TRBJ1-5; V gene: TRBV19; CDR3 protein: CAGGPAGQPQHF; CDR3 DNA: TGTGCCGGGGGCCCGGCAGGACAGCCCCAGCATTTT
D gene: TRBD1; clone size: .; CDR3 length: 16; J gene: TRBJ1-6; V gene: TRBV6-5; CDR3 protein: CASSYSWDRGYSPLHF; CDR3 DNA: TGTGCCAGCAGTTACTCCTGGGACAGGGGATATTCACCCCTCCACTTT
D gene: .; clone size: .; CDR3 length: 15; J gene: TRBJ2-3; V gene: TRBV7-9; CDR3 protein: CASSPQGGGTDTQYF; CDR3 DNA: TGTGCCAGCAGCCCCCAGGGGGGGGGCACAGATACGCAGTATTTT
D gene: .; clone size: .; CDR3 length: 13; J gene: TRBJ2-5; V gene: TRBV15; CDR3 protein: CATSRRPEGTQYF; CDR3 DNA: TGTGCCACCAGCCGCAGGCCTGAGGGGACCCAGTACTTC
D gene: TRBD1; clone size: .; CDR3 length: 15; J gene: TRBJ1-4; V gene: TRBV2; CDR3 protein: CASGGQGGTNEKLFF; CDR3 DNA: TGTGCCAGCGGTGGACAGGGCGGAACTAATGAAAAACTGTTTTTT
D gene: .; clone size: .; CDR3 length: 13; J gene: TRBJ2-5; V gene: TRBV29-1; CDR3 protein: CSVEAGYMETQYF; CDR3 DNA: TGCAGCGTTGAGGCAGGGTATATGGAGACCCAGTACTTC
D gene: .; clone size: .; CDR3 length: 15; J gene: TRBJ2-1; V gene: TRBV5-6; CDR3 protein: CASTAGGLRENEQFF; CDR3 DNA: TGTGCCAGCACGGCCGGGGGGCTCCGGGAGAATGAGCAGTTCTTC
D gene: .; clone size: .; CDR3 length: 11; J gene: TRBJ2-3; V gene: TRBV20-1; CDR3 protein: CSARPTNTQYF; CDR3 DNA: TGCAGTGCTAGACCGACAAATACGCAGTATTTT
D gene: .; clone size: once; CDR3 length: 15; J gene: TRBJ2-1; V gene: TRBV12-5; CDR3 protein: CASGKGGWSYNEQFF; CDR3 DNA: TGTGCTTCTGGGAAAGGGGGGTGGTCCTACAATGAGCAGTTCTTC
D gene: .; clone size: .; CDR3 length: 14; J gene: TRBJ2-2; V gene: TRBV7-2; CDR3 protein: CASSLNRDTGELFF; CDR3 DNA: TGTGCCAGCAGCCTAAACAGGGACACCGGGGAGCTGTTTTTT
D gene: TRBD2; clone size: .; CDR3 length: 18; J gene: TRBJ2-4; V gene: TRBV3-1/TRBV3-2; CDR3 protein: CASSQETGTSGPKNIQYF; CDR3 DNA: TGTGCCAGCAGCCAAGAAACCGGGACTAGCGGACCCAAAAACATTCAGTACTTC
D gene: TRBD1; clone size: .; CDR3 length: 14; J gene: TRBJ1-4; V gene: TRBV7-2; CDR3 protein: CASSRDSSGEKLFF; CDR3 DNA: TGTGCCAGCAGCCGGGACAGCTCGGGGGAAAAACTGTTTTTT
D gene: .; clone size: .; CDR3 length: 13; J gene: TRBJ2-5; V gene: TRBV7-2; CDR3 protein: CASSLDYQETQYF; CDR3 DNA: TGTGCCAGCAGTCTGGACTACCAAGAGACCCAGTACTTC
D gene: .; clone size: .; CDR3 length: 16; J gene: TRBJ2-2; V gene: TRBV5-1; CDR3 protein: CASSLRLPPNTGELFF; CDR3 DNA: TGCGCCAGCAGCTTGCGGCTGCCCCCCAACACCGGGGAGCTGTTTTTT
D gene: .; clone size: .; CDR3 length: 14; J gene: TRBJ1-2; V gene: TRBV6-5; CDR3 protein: CASSYNKYWGRHTF; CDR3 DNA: TGTGCCAGCAGTTACAATAAATACTGGGGACGACACACCTTC
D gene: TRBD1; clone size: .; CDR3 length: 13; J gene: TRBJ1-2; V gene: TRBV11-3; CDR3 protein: CASSFDRGRGYTF; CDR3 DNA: TGTGCCAGCAGTTTCGACAGGGGACGTGGCTACACCTTC
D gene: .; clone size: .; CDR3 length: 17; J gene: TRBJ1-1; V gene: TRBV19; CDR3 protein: CASSIRAGDKTNTEAFF; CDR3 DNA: TGTGCCAGTAGTATAAGGGCAGGGGATAAGACGAACACTGAAGCTTTCTTT
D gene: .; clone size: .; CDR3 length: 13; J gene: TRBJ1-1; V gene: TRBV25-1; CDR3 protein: CASSQPWPPEAFF; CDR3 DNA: TGTGCCAGCAGTCAGCCCTGGCCCCCTGAAGCTTTCTTT
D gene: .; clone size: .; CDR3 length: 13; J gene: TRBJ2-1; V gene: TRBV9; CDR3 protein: CASSVRVDNEQFF; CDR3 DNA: TGTGCCAGCAGCGTTCGGGTCGACAATGAGCAGTTCTTC
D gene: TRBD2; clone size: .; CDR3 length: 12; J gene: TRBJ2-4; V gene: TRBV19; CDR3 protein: CASSQRGGIQYF; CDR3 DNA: TGTGCCAGTAGTCAACGCGGGGGCATTCAGTACTTC
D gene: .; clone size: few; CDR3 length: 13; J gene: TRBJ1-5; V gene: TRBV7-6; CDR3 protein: CASSPNRDQPQHF; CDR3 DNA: TGTGCCAGCAGCCCGAACCGGGATCAGCCCCAGCATTTT
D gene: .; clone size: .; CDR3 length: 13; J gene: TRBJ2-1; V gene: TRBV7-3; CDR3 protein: CASSLNRYNEQFF; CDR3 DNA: TGTGCCAGCAGCTTAAACCGGTACAATGAGCAGTTCTTC
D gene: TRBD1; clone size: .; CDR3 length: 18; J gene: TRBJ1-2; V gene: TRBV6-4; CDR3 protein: CASNKTRGTGYLGYGYTF; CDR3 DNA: TGTGCCAGCAATAAAACCAGGGGGACAGGGTATTTGGGCTATGGCTACACCTTC
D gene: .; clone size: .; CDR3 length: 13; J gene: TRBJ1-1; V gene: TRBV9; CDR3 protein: CASSVGMDTEAFF; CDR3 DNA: TGTGCCAGCAGCGTAGGGATGGACACTGAAGCTTTCTTT
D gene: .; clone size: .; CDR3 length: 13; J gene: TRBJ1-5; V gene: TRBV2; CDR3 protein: CASGLGEGLPQHF; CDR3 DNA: TGTGCCAGCGGACTCGGGGAAGGGTTGCCCCAGCATTTT
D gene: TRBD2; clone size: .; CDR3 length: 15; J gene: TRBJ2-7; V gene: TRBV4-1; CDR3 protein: CASSRLGLVQNEQYF; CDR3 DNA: TGCGCCAGCAGCCGGCTGGGACTAGTCCAAAACGAGCAGTACTTC
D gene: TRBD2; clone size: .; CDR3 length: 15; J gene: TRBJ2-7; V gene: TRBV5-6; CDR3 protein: CASSPSGTSGYEQYF; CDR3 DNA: TGTGCCAGCAGCCCCTCCGGGACTAGCGGATACGAGCAGTACTTC
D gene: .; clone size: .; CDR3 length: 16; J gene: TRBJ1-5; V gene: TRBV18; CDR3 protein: CASSLADPWSNQPQHF; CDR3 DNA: TGTGCCAGCTCACTAGCGGACCCCTGGAGCAATCAGCCCCAGCATTTT
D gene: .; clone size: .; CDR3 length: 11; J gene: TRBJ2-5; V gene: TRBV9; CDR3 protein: CASSAQETQYF; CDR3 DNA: TGTGCCAGCAGTGCCCAGGAGACCCAGTACTTC
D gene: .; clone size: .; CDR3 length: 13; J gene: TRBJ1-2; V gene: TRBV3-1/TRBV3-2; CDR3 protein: CASTPSRNYGYTF; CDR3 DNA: TGTGCCAGCACCCCAAGCAGGAACTATGGCTACACCTTC
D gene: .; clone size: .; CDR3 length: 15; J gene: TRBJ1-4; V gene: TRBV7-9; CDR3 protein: CASSLTGVTNEKLFF; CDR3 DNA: TGTGCCAGCAGCTTAACTGGGGTAACTAATGAAAAACTGTTTTTT
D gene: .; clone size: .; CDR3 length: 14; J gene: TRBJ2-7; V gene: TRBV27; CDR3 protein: CASSLGAGFYEQYF; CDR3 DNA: TGTGCCAGCAGTTTAGGGGCGGGGTTCTACGAGCAGTACTTC
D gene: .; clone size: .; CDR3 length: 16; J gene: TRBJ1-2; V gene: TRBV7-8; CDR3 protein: CASSAGAGTGYHGYTF; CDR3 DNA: TGTGCCAGCAGCGCAGGGGCGGGGACGGGCTACCATGGCTACACCTTC
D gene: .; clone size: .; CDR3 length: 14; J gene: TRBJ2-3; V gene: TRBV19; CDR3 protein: CASSIGPSTDTQYF; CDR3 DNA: TGTGCCAGTAGTATTGGCCCCTCGACAGATACGCAGTATTTT
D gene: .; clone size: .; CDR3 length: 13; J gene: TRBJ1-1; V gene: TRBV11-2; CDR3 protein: CASSPGTNTEAFF; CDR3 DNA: TGTGCCAGCAGCCCCGGGACGAACACTGAAGCTTTCTTT